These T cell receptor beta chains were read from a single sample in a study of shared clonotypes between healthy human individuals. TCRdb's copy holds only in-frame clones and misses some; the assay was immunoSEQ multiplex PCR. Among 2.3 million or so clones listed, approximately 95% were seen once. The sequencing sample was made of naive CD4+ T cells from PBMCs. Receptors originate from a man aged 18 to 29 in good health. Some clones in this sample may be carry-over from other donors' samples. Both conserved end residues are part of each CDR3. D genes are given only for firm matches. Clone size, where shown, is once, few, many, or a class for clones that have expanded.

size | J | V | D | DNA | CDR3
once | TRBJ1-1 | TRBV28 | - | TGTGCCAGCGCAAGGGGGAGTTGGAATACTGAAGCTTTCTTT | CASARGSWNTEAFF
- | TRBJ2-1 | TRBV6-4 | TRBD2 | TGTGCCAGCAGTGATAGGGTACTAGCGGGCCACAATGAGCAGTTCTTC | CASSDRVLAGHNEQFF
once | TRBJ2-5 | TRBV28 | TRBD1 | TGTGCCAGCAGAAGAGGGCCGGGACAGGGGTGGGAGACCCAGTACTTC | CASRRGPGQGWETQYF
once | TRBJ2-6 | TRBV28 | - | TGTGCCAGCAGTTTGATGGGGCGGGACCCTAGCTCTGGGGCCAACGTCCTGACTTTC | CASSLMGRDPSSGANVLTF
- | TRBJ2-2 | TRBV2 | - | TGTGCCAGCAAACTCGGGGAAGGACCCGGGGAGCTGTTTTTT | CASKLGEGPGELFF
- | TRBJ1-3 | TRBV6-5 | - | TGTGCCAGCAGTACCGGAAGCACCATATATTTT | CASSTGSTIYF
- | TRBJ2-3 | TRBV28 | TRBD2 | TGTGCCAACGGGAGGGCGGGGTCTAGGCGGGATACGCAGTATTTT | CANGRAGSRRDTQYF
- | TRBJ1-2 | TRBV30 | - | TGTGCCTGGAGCCTGCTTTTTGGCCAGCCAGGCAGTCGGTATGGCTACACCTTC | CAWSLLFGQPGSRYGYTF
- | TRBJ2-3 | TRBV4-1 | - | TGCGCCAGCAGCCCCCAGTCACGCACGTCTAGCGACCGCACAGATACGCAGTATTTT | CASSPQSRTSSDRTDTQYF
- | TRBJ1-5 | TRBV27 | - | TGTGCCAGCAGTTTATCGGGCCAGCTGTTCAATCAGCCCCAGCATTTT | CASSLSGQLFNQPQHF
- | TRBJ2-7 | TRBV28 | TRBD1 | TGTGCCAGCAAGGCCCACCCGGGACAGGGAGGCAACGAGCAGTACTTC | CASKAHPGQGGNEQYF